This T cell receptor (beta chain) was sequenced in a study of cytomegalovirus exposure and HLA in healthy donors. Overall study results and limits: In a later analysis, several top co-occurrence clusters appeared linked to parvovirus B19, influenza, CMV and Epstein-Barr virus. Some 16,000 TCR beta sequences were associated with HLA alleles at 0.05 false discovery rate in a later analysis. Fewer than 200 TCR beta chains were listed as cytomegalovirus-associated. The authors later linked a missense DCLRE1C variant to TCR beta V- and J-gene trimming.

The CDR3 runs to 13 residues. Trimming cost V 5 bases and J 4 bases, with 9 bases left between them. Germline V gene lookup returns CDR1 LNHDA and CDR2 SQIVND (reference sequence). Regarding this clone: Its cognate antigen is unknown.

The PCR used 60 Vbeta and 13 Jbeta primers. Profiled with immunoSEQ multiplex PCR; TCRdb holds only in-frame clones, not every one. This sample has 200,000 to 250,000 clones, with approximately 90% found just once. The chain joins TRBV19 to TRBJ2-1; no firm D call. Sequencing was performed on PBMCs. The receptor's source is a woman aged 18-29 years in good health and CMV-seronegative. CDR3 bases: TGTGCCAGTAGTGGTTCACTTTACAATGAGCAGTTCTTC. Translating gives CASSGSLYNEQFF. The full variable domain, in which reference TRBV19 and TRBJ2-1 provide the parts outside the CDR3, is DGGITQSPKYLFRKEGQNVTLSCEQNLNHDAMYWYRQDPGQGLRLIYYSQIVNDFQKGDIAEGYSVSREKKESFPLTVTSAQKNPTAFYLCASSGSLYNEQFFGPGTRLTVL.